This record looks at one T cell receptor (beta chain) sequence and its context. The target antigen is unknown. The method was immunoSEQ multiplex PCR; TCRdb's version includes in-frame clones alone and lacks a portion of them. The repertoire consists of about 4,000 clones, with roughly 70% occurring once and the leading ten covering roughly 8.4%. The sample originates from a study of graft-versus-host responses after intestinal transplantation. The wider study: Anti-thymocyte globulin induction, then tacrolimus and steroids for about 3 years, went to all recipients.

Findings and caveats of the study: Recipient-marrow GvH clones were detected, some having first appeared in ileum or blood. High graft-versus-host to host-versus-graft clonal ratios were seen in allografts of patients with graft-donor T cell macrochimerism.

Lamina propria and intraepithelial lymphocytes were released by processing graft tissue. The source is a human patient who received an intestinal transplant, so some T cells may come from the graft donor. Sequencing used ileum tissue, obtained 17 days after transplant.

The CDR3 DNA reads TGTGCCATCAGTGACCTTGACAGGGGCCCTAACTATGGCTACACCTTC. It specifies CAISDLDRGPNYGYTF. The chain couples TRBV10-3 to TRBJ1-2; 8 bases are a match to TRBD1. CDR1 and CDR2 from the germline V gene are ENHRY and SYGVKD. With V trimmed by 3 bases and J by 0 bases, 6 bases remained unmatched. The CDR3 has 16 residues.